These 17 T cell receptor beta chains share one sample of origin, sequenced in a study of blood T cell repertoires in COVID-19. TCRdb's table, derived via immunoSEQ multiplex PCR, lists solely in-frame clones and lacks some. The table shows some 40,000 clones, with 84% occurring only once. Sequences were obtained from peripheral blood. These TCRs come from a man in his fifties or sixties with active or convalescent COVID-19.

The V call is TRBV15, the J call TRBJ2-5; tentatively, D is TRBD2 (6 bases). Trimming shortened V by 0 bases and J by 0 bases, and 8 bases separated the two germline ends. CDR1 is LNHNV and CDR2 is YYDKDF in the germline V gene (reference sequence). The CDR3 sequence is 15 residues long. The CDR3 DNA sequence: TGTGCCACCAGCAGAGATGGGACTCACCAAGAGACCCAGTACTTC. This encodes CATSRDGTHQETQYF.

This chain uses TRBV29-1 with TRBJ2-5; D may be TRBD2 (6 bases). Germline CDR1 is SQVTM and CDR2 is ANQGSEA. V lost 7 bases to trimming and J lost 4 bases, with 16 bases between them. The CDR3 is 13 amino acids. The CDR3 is CSGKERAGETQYF. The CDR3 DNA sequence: TGCAGCGGAAAGGAGCGGGCTGGAGAGACCCAGTACTTC. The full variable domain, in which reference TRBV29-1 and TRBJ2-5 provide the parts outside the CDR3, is SAVISQKPSRDICQRGTSLTIQCQVDSQVTMMFWYRQQPGQSLTLIATANQGSEATYESGFVIDKFPISRPNLTFSTLTVSNMSPEDSSIYLCSGKERAGETQYFGPGTRLLVL.

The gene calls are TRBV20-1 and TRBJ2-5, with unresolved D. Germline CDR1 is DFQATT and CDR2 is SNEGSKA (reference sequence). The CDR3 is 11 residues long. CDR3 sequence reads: CSASEPETQYF. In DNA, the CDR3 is TGCAGCGCGTCTGAGCCCGAGACCCAGTACTTC.

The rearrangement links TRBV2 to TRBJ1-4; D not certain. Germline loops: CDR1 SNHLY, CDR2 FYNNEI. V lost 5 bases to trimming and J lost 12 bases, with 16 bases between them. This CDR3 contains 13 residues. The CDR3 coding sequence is TGTGCCAGCAGTACCGTCTTGGGAGTCGAACTGTTTTTT. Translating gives CASSTVLGVELFF.

This chain's CDR3 is CASSLTLEETQYF. DNA of the CDR3: TGTGCCAGCAGCTTGACCTTAGAGGAGACCCAGTACTTC. The chain joins TRBV5-6 to TRBJ2-5; D not certain. Looked up from germline, CDR1 is SGHDT and CDR2 is YYEEEE. The germline V and J ends were trimmed by 1 base and 5 bases, with 9 bases remaining between them. The CDR3 loop spans 13 amino acids. Full variable domain (missing parts from reference TRBV5-6 and TRBJ2-5): DAGVTQSPTHLIKTRGQQVTLRCSPKSGHDTVSWYQQALGQGPQFIFQYYEEEERQRGNFPDRFSGHQFPNYSSELNVNALLLGDSALYLCASSLTLEETQYFGPGTRLLVL.

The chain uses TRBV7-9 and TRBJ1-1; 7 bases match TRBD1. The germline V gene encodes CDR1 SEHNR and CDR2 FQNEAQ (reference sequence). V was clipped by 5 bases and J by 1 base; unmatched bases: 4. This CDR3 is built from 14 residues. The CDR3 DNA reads TGTGCCAGCAGCCCCGGGACAGAGAACACTGAAGCTTTCTTT. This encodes CASSPGTENTEAFF.

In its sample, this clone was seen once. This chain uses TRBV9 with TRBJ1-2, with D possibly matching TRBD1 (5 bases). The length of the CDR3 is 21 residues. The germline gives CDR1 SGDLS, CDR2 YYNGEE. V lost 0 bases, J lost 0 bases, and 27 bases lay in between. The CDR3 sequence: CASSVDPGSFPQTDPNYGYTF. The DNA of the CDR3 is TGTGCCAGCAGCGTAGACCCAGGCTCTTTTCCTCAGACAGATCCTAACTATGGCTACACCTTC.

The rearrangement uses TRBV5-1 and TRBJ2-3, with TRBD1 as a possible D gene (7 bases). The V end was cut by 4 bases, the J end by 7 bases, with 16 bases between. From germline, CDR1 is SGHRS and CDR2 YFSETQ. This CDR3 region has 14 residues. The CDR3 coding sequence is TGCGCCAGCAGCGGCGGGACAGCCATGAATACGCAGTATTTT. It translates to CASSGGTAMNTQYF. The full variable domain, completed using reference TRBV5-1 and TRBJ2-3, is KAGVTQTPRYLIKTRGQQVTLSCSPISGHRSVSWYQQTPGQGLQFLFEYFSETQRNKGNFPGRFSGRQFSNSRSEMNVSTLELGDSALYLCASSGGTAMNTQYFGPGTRLTVL.

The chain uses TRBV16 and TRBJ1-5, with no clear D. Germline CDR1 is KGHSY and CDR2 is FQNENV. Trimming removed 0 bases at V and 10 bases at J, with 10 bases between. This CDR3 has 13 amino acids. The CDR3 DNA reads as TGTGCCAGCAGCCAATCCCCCGAGGGCCCCCAGCATTTT. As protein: CASSQSPEGPQHF.

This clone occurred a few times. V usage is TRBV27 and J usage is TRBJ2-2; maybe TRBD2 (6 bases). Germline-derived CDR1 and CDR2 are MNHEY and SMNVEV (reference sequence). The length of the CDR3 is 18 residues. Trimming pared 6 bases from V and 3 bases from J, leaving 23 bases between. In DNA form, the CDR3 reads TGTGCCAGCAGCTATCAGCCGGGGCTAGCGAGGCACACCGGGGAGCTGTTTTTT. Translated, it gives CASSYQPGLARHTGELFF.

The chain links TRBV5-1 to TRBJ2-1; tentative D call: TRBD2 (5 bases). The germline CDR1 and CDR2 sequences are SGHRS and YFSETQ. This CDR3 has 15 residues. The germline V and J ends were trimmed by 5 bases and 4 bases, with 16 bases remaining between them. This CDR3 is CASSQAVGEYNEQFF. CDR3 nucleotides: TGCGCCAGCAGTCAGGCGGTTGGGGAGTACAATGAGCAGTTCTTC.

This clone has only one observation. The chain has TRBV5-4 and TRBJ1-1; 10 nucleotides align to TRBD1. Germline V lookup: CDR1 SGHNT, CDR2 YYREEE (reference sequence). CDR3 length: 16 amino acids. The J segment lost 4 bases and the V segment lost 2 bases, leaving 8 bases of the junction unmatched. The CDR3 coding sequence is TGTGCCAGCAGCTTTCCGGGACAGGGGTGGGGCACTGAAGCTTTCTTT. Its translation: CASSFPGQGWGTEAFF.

The CDR3 reads CATSRGASPGNTIYF. The CDR3 nucleotides read TGTGCCACCAGCAGGGGGGCATCCCCTGGAAACACCATATATTTT. The chain couples TRBV15 to TRBJ1-3; D perhaps matches TRBD1 (6 bases). CDR3 length: 15 residues. Trimming left V 3 bases short and J 2 bases short, with 11 bases between. The germline gives CDR1 LNHNV, CDR2 YYDKDF (reference sequence).

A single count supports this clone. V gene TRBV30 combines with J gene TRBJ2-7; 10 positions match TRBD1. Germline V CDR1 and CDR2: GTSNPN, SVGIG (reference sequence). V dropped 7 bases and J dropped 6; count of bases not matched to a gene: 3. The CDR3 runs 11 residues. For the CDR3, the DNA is TGTGCCTCGGGACAGGGGCTCGAGCAGTACTTC. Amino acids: CASGQGLEQYF.

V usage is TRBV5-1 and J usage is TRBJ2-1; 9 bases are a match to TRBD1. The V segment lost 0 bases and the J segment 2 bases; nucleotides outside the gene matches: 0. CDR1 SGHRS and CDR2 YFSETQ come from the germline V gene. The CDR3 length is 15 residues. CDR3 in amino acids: CASSLGQGAYNEQFF. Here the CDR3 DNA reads TGCGCCAGCAGCTTGGGACAGGGGGCCTACAATGAGCAGTTCTTC. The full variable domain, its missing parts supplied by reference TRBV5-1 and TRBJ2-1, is KAGVTQTPRYLIKTRGQQVTLSCSPISGHRSVSWYQQTPGQGLQFLFEYFSETQRNKGNFPGRFSGRQFSNSRSEMNVSTLELGDSALYLCASSLGQGAYNEQFFGPGTRLTVL.

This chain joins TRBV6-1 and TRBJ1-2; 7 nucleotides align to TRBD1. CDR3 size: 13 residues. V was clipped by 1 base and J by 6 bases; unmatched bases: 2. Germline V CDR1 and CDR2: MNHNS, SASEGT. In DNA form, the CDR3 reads TGTGCCAGCAGTGAAGAAGGGGGCGATGGCTACACCTTC. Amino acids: CASSEEGGDGYTF.

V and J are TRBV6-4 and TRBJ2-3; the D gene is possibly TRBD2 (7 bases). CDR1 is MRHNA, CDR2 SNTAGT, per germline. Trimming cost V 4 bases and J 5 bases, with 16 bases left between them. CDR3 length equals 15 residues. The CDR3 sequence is CASSATGGGVDTQYF. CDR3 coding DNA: TGTGCCAGCAGTGCGACCGGAGGGGGGGTAGATACGCAGTATTTT.